The TCR beta chain described here comes from a study of early T cells in non-severe SARS-CoV-2 infection. This clonotype was recorded at least ten times. This CDR3 has 13 amino acids. V shed 2 bases and J shed 6 bases, with 12 bases lying between them. The germline V gene has CDR1 SGHRS and CDR2 YFSETQ. TCRdb recomputed calls from the 5' RACE reads with MiXCR, one row per CDR3 protein. The table shows about 26,000 distinct CDR3 sequences, with approximately 4.8% occurring only once. This TCR came from an adult who was a healthcare worker with PCR-confirmed SARS-CoV-2 infection or an uninfected control (not recorded which). The V call is TRBV5-1, the J call TRBJ2-7; TRBD1 might be the D (6 bases). Sequenced input: whole blood. The CDR3, as DNA: TGCGCCAGCAGCTTCACAGGGCCTGGCGAGCAGTACTTC. Amino acids: CASSFTGPGEQYF.